The entry below gives a single TCR beta chain sequence along with its context. Its target antigen remains unknown. Per-base quality was not reported, and no clone a single base away is much larger than it. Inclusive of the bounding cysteine and phenylalanine, the CDR3 is 14 residues long. The kept DNA is CDR3 alone, 42 bases in frame from the first base. V is reduced by 3 bases and J by 3 bases, leaving a spacing of 11 bases between them. The germline V gene (reference sequence) gives CDR1 as LNHDA and CDR2 as SQIVND. The data are from a study of cytomegalovirus exposure and HLA in healthy donors (dated by TCRdb to about 2017). About the full investigation: In an earlier analysis of around 540 of the donors, under 300 Gb of sequence data and just under 120 million unique TCR beta sequences from 150 million to 200 million T cells were reported. Roughly 300 gigabases of sequencing data and 75 million to 85 million unique TCR sequences made up an early release that covered around 640 HLA-typed donors. Of the 300 to 500 genotyped donors, 65% to 90% were placed in the genetic ancestry cluster associated with self-reported Caucasian donors. The study was designed to test whether signatures of past pathogen exposure could be identified by cataloging public T cell receptors. Using immunosequencing, the study profiled T cell repertoires from roughly 650 subjects and related those repertoires to cytomegalovirus serostatus. Along with the approximately 700-subject first cohort, a separate validation cohort of some 130 different subjects was used. High-throughput TCR immunosequencing, statistical association of individual TCRs with disease status, and machine learning were combined to predict cytomegalovirus infection status. A later analysis re-analyzed previously published TCR beta repertoires from 550 to 700 donors and added high-resolution HLA genotyping to study TCR occurrence patterns. Rather than using new phenotypic data, the later analysis identified candidate immune exposures from TCR beta sequences and from how often those sequences occurred across donors. An earlier analysis of 500 to 650 of the donors applied high-throughput TCR beta sequencing to assess whether each TCR beta V gene segment acted as functional or pseudogenic. Alongside the repertoire data, information on donor age, sex, ethnicity and CMV serostatus was compiled. Genome-wide SNP genotypes for about 65% of the roughly 670 donors were used in a later genetic analysis, which treated that subset as a discovery cohort. Every discovery cohort repertoire had been produced on one sequencing platform. Both class I and class II loci were covered by HLA typing, at four-digit resolution. The number of typed donors differed by locus: about 620-640 for A, B, C, DRB1 and DQB1; 522 for DQA1; 600 to 610 for DPA1; and some 450 for DPB1. Because of strong linkage in the cohort, roughly five DR-DQ haplotypes were treated as single units for association and clustering. On average, around 240,000 unique TCR beta nucleotide sequences were sequenced per donor among 398 genotyped donors of the cohort, with roughly 18% of those sequences being non-productive. The full study reports these points: A later analysis associated about 17,000 TCR beta sequences with specific HLA alleles at a false discovery rate of 0.05. The study listed 164 TCR beta chains as associated with cytomegalovirus. Correlated functional status among segregating V segments might reflect linkage disequilibrium, but an unknown experimental factor could not be ruled out. This cohort had only TCR beta chains sequenced, and the lack of alpha or paired-chain data limited which features could be detected. For the cohort, immune exposure information was limited to CMV serostatus. Most CMV-associated TCR beta chains appeared to be HLA-restricted in a later analysis, and the HLA associations seemed to be driven largely by CMV exposure. When HLA alleles, especially DR and DQ, strongly co-occurred, attributing TCR associations to individual alleles was difficult. It was suggested by the authors that the approach could potentially be generalized to other disease states and immunological phenotypes. Presence/absence analyses assumed roughly uniform sequencing depth across donors, an assumption that may not hold. Because HLA typing was missing for some donors at each locus, association tests included only the typed subset. In a later genetic analysis, fewer N-insertions in productive TCRs were reported among donors in an Asian-associated ancestry cluster than the roughly 700-donor mean. A later analysis reported that several top co-occurrence clusters appeared linked to parvovirus B19, influenza, CMV and Epstein-Barr virus. While some public TCRs were present in many individuals, most TCR sequences turned up only very rarely across donors. Some IMGT-functional V segments, including TRBV6-2 and TRBV6-3, could not be told apart with the 87-base-pair reads, so those segments were excluded. In a later analysis, the rate of TCR association differed among HLA loci, with DRB1 alleles having the most associated TCRs and HLA-C alleles having the fewest. In an earlier analysis of roughly 500 of the donors, most TCR beta V segments appeared in productive rearrangements about 87% or about 30% of the time, broadly matching IMGT annotations. In vitro tests confirmed that three of the cytomegalovirus-associated TCR beta chains recognize cytomegalovirus antigens. A cluster of highly shared sequence variants was judged likely to be a technical artifact of the sequencing pipeline. In a later analysis, HLA-associated TCR beta chains were found to be more clonally expanded and to have lower generation probabilities than equally common non-associated chains. A further reported finding was that TCR beta sequences accurately predicted the HLA-A and HLA-B alleles for most subjects in the first cohort. The classifier was reported to diagnose cytomegalovirus status with high specificity and sensitivity in both the original and validation cohorts. Because counts were too low, 15 or so rarely observed V segments, including chromosome 9 orphons, were excluded from the earlier analysis of some 540 of the donors. In a later genetic analysis, a missense DCLRE1C variant was associated with V-gene and J-gene trimming of TCR beta chains, and the association was replicated in an independent cohort.

Library prep was done by the immunoSEQ multiplex PCR assay. The multiplex PCR relied on a mix of 60 forward primers for TCR Vbeta segments and 13 reverse primers for TCR Jbeta segments. A multiplex PCR assay on genomic DNA amplified the CDR3 region of rearranged TCR beta genes. Amplified TCR beta libraries were sequenced as 87-base-pair reads on the Illumina HiSeq System. Per the original workflow: Across the roughly 700 repertoires, a later analysis counted some 80 million unique TCR beta chains, 9.5 million to 12 million of which were shared by at least two donors. To remove PCR and sequencing errors, raw reads were error-corrected and collapsed into unique sequences using a nearest-neighbor algorithm that merged closely related sequences. To assign V, D and J gene segments, CDR3 sequences were aligned to IMGT reference sequences. For a sequence to be retained, a match of at least six nucleotides was required to both a V gene segment and a J gene segment. A rearrangement was called productive if the CDR3 had no stop codons and remained in frame with V and J, and every other rearrangement was called non-productive. CDR3 was defined by IMGT convention, running from the second conserved V-encoded cysteine to the conserved J-encoded phenylalanine. The earlier analysis of about 610 of the donors excluded sequences that lacked an unambiguous match to a single V gene segment. An earlier analysis of 587 of the donors called V segments functional above 56.7% productive rearrangements and segregating when the between-donor standard deviation exceeded 5%. A statistical classification framework was built for diagnosing cytomegalovirus status from the catalog of TCR beta chain sequences. In a later analysis, TCR nucleotide sequences were compared against IMGT/GENE-DB human TR gene sequences so that V and J genes could be assigned. The TCRdist pipeline was used in a later analysis to assign CDR3 sequences and most-parsimonious VDJ recombination scenarios. In a later analysis, each TCR beta chain was defined by its CDR3 amino acid sequence together with its V-gene family, and reads lacking a unique V-gene family were excluded. A later analysis removed 592 highly shared, low-generation-probability nucleotide sequences to deal with suspected cross-contamination and a sequencing artifact. A later analysis calculated a clonal expansion index for each public chain from normalized within-repertoire ranks of inferred template counts. Generation probabilities in a later analysis came from a VDJ recombination model fitted to out-of-frame rearrangements, and those results were checked against IGoR. Hypergeometric tests were used in a later analysis to score TCR-TCR, TCR-HLA and TCR-CMV co-occurrence, with a repertoire-size bias correction applied to the TCR pairs. A later analysis estimated false discovery rates by permuting HLA or CMV assignments 20 times. In a later analysis, co-occurring TCRs were grouped using DBSCAN, with TCRdist sequence similarity added in when clustering inside HLA-allele-positive subsets. Repertoires with fewer than 30,000 or more than 120,000 public chains, plus five repertoires with anomalous nucleotide sharing, were excluded from co-occurrence clustering. TCRdb stores this immuneACCESS table with in-frame sequences only. Part of the clones is absent; in the studies checked, under half of the shortfall reflects unresolved V genes, and no reason is known for the rest. V, J and clone size are those of that table, while D and trimming were read from the DNA. Present in this sample are around 120,000 clones, 82% of which were seen just once. 11% of the sample is in the top ten clones.

In total, just over 650 healthy bone marrow donors made up the cohort. Cohort members were all nominally healthy when sampled, although unrecorded immune exposures were likely present. The donor tested CMV seropositive and was one of the 289 seropositive cohort members. A peripheral blood sample was collected from each donor, and TCR beta sequencing was performed on peripheral blood mononuclear cells. Genomic DNA was extracted from the blood cell samples with the Qiagen DNeasy Blood Extraction Kit. The sample was PBMCs. The clonotype originates from a male donor in good health and CMV-seropositive. This sequence uses TRBV19 and TRBJ1-2; the D segment could be TRBD1, given 6 matching bases. The bases are TGTGCCAGTAGTATTTCGGACAGCGACTATGGCTACACCTTC. Translated, this gives CASSISDSDYGYTF.